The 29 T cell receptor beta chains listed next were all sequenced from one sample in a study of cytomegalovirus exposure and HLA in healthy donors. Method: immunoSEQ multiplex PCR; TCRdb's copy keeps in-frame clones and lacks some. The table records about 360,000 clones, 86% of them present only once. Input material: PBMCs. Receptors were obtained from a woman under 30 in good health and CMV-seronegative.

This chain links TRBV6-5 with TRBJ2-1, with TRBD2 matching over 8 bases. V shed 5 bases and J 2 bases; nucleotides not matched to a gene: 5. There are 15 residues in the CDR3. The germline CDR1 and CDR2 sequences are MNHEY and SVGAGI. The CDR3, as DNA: TGTGCCAGCAGTCGAGCGGGGGTAACCTACAATGAGCAGTTCTTC. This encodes CASSRAGVTYNEQFF.

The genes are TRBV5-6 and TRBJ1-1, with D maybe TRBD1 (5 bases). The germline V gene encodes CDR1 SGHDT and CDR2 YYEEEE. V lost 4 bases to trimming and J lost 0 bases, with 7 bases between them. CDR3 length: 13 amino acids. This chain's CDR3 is CASSGQVNTEAFF. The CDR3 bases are TGTGCCAGCAGCGGACAAGTGAACACTGAAGCTTTCTTT.

The chain's CDR3 is CASSHSGAEAEAFF. The CDR3 region has the DNA TGTGCCAGCAGTCACTCAGGGGCTGAGGCTGAAGCTTTCTTT. The rearrangement links TRBV27 to TRBJ1-1; weak D call: TRBD1 (6 bases). Between the trimmed V and J ends, which lost 5 bases and 6 bases, there was a span of 16 bases. The CDR3 runs 14 residues. CDR1 is MNHEY and CDR2 is SMNVEV in the germline V gene (reference sequence).

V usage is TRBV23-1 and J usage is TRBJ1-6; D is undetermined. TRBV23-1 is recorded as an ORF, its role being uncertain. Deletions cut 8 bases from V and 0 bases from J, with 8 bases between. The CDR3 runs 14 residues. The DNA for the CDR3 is TGCGCCAGCTCCTATAGCTCCTATAATTCACCCCTCCACTTT. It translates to CASSYSSYNSPLHF.

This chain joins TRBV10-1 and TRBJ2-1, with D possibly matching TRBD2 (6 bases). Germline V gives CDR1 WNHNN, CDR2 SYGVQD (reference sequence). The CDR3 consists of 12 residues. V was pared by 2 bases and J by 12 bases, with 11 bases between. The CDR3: CASSEPGLRQFF. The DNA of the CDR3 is TGCGCCAGCAGTGAGCCGGGACTGAGGCAGTTCTTC.

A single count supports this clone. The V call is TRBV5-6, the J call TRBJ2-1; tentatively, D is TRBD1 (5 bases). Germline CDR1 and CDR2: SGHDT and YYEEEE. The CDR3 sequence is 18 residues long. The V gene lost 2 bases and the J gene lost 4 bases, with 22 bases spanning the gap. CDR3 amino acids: CASSFKFRQTLSYNEQFF. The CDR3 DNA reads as TGTGCCAGCAGCTTCAAATTCAGACAGACGTTGTCGTACAATGAGCAGTTCTTC. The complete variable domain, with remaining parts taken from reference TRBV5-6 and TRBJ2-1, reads DAGVTQSPTHLIKTRGQQVTLRCSPKSGHDTVSWYQQALGQGPQFIFQYYEEEERQRGNFPDRFSGHQFPNYSSELNVNALLLGDSALYLCASSFKFRQTLSYNEQFFGPGTRLTVL.

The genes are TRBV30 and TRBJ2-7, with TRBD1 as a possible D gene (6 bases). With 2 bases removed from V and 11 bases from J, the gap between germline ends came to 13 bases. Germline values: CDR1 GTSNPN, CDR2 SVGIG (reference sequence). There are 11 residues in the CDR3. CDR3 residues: CAWSLTGSKYF. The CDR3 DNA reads TGTGCCTGGAGTCTAACAGGGTCTAAGTACTTC.

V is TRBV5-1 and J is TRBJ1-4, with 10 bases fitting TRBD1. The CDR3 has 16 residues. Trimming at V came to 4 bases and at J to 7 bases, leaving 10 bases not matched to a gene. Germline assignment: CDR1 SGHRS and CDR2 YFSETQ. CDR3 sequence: CASSPGTGDVREKLFF. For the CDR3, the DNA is TGCGCCAGCAGCCCGGGGACAGGGGATGTGCGTGAAAAACTGTTTTTT.

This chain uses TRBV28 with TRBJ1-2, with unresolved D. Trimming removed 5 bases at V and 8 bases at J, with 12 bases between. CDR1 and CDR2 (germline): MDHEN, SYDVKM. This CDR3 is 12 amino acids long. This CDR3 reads CASSLGRGGYTF. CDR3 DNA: TGTGCCAGCAGTCTCGGTCGCGGAGGCTACACCTTC.

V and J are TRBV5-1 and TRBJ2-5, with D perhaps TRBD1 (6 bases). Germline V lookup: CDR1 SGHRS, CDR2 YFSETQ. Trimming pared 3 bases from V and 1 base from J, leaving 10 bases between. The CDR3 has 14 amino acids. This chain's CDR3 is CASSSGQIQETQYF. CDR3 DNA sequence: TGCGCCAGCAGCTCCGGACAGATCCAAGAGACCCAGTACTTC.

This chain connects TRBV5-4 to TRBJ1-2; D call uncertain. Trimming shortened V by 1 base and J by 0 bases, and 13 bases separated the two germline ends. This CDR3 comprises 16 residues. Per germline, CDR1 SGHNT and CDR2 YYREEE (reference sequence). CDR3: CASSLYGVLTNYGYTF. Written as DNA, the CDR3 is TGTGCCAGCAGCTTGTACGGTGTCCTAACTAACTATGGCTACACCTTC.

The CDR3 reads CASSGDREASAQYF. The CDR3 DNA follows: TGTGCCAGCAGTGGAGACAGGGAAGCATCCGCGCAGTATTTT. J is TRBJ2-3 and V is TRBV27; 7 bases fit TRBD1. Germline V gene lookup returns CDR1 MNHEY and CDR2 SMNVEV (reference sequence). The CDR3 is 14 residues long. The ends lost 5 bases at V and 10 bases at J; junction bases unmatched: 12.

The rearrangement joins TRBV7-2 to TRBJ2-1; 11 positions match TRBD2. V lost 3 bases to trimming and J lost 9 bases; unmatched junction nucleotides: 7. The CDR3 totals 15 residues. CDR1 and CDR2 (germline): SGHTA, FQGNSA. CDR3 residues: CASSLVSGRAGEQFF. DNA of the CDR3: TGTGCCAGCAGCTTGGTTAGCGGGAGGGCCGGTGAGCAGTTCTTC. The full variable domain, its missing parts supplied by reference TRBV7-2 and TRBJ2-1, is GAGVSQSPSNKVTEKGKDVELRCDPISGHTALYWYRQSLGQGLEFLIYFQGNSAPDKSGLPSDRFSAERTGGSVSTLTIQRTQQEDSAVYLCASSLVSGRAGEQFFGPGTRLTVL.

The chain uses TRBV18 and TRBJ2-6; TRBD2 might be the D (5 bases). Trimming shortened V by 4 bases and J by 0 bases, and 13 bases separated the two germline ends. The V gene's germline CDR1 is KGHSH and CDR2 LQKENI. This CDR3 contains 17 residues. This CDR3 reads CASSLRSGPSGANVLTF. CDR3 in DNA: TGTGCCAGCTCACTCAGAAGCGGACCCTCTGGGGCCAACGTCCTGACTTTC.

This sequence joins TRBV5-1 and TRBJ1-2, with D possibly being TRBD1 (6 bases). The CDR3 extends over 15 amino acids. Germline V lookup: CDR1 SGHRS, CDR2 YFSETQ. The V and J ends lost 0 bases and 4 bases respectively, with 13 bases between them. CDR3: CASSLATDRSYGYTF. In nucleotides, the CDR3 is TGCGCCAGCAGCTTGGCCACAGACAGGTCCTATGGCTACACCTTC.

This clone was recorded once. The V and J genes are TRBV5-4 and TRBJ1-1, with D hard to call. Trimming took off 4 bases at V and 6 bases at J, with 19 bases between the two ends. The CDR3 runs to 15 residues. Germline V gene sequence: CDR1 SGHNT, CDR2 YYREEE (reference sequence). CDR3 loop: CASSRERTRGAEAFF. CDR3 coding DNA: TGTGCCAGCAGCCGAGAACGGACCCGCGGGGCTGAAGCTTTCTTT.

CDR3 bases: TGTGCCAGCAGTGGGAGGACATCGACCTACGAGCAGTACTTC. Protein product: CASSGRTSTYEQYF. This sequence joins TRBV28 and TRBJ2-7; TRBD2 might be the D (6 bases). Germline loops: CDR1 MDHEN, CDR2 SYDVKM. This CDR3 spans 14 amino acids. Trimming took 5 bases from V and 2 from J, leaving 13 bases between them. Full variable domain (missing parts from reference TRBV28 and TRBJ2-7): DVKVTQSSRYLVKRTGEKVFLECVQDMDHENMFWYRQDPGLGLRLIYFSYDVKMKEKGDIPEGYSVSREKKERFSLILESASTNQTSMYLCASSGRTSTYEQYFGPGTRLTVT.

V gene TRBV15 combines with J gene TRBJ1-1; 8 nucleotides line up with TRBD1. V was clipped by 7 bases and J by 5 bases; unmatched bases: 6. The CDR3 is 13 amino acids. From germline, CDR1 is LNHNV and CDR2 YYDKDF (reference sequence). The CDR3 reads CATNTGGNTEAFF. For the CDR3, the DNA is TGTGCCACCAACACAGGGGGGAATACTGAAGCTTTCTTT.

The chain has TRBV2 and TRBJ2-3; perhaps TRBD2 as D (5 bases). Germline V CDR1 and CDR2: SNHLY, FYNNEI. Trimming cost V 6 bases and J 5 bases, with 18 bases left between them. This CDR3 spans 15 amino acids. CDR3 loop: CASREAKEPGDTQYF. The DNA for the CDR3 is TGTGCCAGCAGGGAGGCGAAGGAACCGGGAGATACGCAGTATTTT.

The CDR3 DNA reads as TGTGCCAGCAGTTACAATCAGCAGGCTGGAAACACCATATATTTT. Its translation is CASSYNQQAGNTIYF. This chain uses TRBV6-5 with TRBJ1-3, with unresolved D. The CDR3 runs 15 residues. Trimming shortened V by 2 bases and J by 2 bases, and 10 bases separated the two germline ends. Per germline, CDR1 MNHEY and CDR2 SVGAGI.

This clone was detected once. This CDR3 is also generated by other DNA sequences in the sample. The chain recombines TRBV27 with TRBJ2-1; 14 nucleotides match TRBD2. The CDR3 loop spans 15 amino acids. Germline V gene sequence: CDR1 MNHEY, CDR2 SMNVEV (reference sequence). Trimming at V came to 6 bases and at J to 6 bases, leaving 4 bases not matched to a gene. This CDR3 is CASRLGLAGGNEQFF. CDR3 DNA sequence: TGTGCCAGCAGGCTCGGACTAGCGGGGGGCAATGAGCAGTTCTTC.

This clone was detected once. Here the CDR3 reads CASSLDRAGEKLFF. DNA of the CDR3: TGTGCCAGCAGCCTTGACAGGGCCGGGGAAAAACTGTTTTTT. The gene calls are TRBV28 and TRBJ1-4; TRBD1 aligns across 7 bases. J gave up 8 bases and V 6 bases, and 9 bases lay outside the gene matches. Germline-derived CDR1 and CDR2 are MDHEN and SYDVKM. The CDR3 length is 14 residues.

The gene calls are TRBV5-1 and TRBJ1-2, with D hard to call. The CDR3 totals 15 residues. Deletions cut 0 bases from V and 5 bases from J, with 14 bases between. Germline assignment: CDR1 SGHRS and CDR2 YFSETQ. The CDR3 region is CASSLVPGDHYGYTF. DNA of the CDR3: TGCGCCAGCAGCTTGGTTCCCGGGGATCATTATGGCTACACCTTC.

As DNA, the CDR3 is TGTGCCAGCAGCTCAGAAGGGGGCGGAAACATTCAGTACTTC. This encodes CASSSEGGGNIQYF. This chain links TRBV9 with TRBJ2-4, with 7 nucleotides matching TRBD1. CDR3 size: 14 residues. Trimming cost V 4 bases and J 6 bases; bases outside gene matches: 7. The germline V gene encodes CDR1 SGDLS and CDR2 YYNGEE.

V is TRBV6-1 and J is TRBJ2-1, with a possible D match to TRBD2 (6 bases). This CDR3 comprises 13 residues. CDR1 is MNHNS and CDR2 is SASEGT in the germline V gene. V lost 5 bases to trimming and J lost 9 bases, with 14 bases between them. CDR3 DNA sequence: TGTGCCAGCAGTTCGACTAGTTTTACTGAGCAGTTCTTC. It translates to CASSSTSFTEQFF.

This chain's CDR3 is CAVGQWVSNEQFF. The CDR3 DNA reads as TGTGCCGTGGGACAGTGGGTTTCCAATGAGCAGTTCTTC. The chain employs TRBV6-1 and TRBJ2-1; 7 nucleotides agree with TRBD1. The germline V gene has CDR1 MNHNS and CDR2 SASEGT. The CDR3 spans 13 residues. V shed 11 bases and J 6 bases; nucleotides not matched to a gene: 10.

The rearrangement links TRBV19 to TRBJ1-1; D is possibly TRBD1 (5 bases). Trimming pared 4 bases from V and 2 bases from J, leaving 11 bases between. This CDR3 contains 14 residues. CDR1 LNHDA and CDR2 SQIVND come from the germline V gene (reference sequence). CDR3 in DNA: TGTGCCAGTAGTAGCGGAAGGGGTAACACTGAAGCTTTCTTT. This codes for CASSSGRGNTEAFF. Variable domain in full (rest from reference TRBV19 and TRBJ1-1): DGGITQSPKYLFRKEGQNVTLSCEQNLNHDAMYWYRQDPGQGLRLIYYSQIVNDFQKGDIAEGYSVSREKKESFPLTVTSAQKNPTAFYLCASSSGRGNTEAFFGQGTRLTVV.

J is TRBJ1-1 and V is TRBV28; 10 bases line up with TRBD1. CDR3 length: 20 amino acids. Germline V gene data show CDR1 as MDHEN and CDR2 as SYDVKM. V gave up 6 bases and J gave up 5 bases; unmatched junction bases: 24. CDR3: CASRGNPGTGAGGGKTEAFF. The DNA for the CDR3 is TGTGCCAGCAGGGGGAACCCTGGGACAGGGGCGGGTGGAGGGAAGACTGAAGCTTTCTTT.

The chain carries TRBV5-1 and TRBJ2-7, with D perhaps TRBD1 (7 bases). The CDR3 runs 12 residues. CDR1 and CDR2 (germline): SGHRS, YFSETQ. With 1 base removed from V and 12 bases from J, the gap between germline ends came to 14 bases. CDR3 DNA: TGCGCCAGCAGCTTGCAGGGGGACTCCTGGTACTTC. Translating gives CASSLQGDSWYF.